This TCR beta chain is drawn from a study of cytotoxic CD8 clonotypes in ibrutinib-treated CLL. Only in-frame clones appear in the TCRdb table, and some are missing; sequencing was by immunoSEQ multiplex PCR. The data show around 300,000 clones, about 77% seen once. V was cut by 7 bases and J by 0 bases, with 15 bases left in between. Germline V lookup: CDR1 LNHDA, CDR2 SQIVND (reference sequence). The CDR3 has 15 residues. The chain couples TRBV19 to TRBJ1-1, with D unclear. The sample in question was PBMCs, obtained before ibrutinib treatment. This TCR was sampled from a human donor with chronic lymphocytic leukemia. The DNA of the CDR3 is TGTGCCAGTACCTCCCGGGCCACATTGAACACTGAAGCTTTCTTT. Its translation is CASTSRATLNTEAFF. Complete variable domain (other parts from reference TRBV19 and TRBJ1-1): DGGITQSPKYLFRKEGQNVTLSCEQNLNHDAMYWYRQDPGQGLRLIYYSQIVNDFQKGDIAEGYSVSREKKESFPLTVTSAQKNPTAFYLCASTSRATLNTEAFFGQGTRLTVV.